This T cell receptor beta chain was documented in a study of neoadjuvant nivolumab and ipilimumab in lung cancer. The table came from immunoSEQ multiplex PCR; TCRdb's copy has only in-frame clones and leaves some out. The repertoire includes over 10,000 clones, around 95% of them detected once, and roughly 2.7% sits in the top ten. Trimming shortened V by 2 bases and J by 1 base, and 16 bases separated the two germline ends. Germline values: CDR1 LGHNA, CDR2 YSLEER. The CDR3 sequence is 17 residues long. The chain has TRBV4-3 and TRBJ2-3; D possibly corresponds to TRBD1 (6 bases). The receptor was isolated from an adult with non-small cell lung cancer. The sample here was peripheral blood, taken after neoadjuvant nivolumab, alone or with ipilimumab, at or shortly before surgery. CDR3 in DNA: TGCGCCAGCAGCCAAATCCTACAGGGTGAGCGCACAGATACGCAGTATTTT. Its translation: CASSQILQGERTDTQYF.